The 20 T cell receptor beta chains below were found in one sample sequenced in a study of CD8 T cells in Susac syndrome. When the RNA was reverse transcribed, random hexamers were used with an input of roughly 0.5 to 1 ug. TCRdb fed the immunoSEQ multiplex PCR reads into MiXCR, producing one record per CDR3 protein. The data hold approximately 190,000 distinct CDR3 sequences, with 90% to 96% observed a single time. Source material: CD4+ T cells from PBMCs. The receptors were sampled from a human donor with Susac syndrome.

This chain connects TRBV20-1 to TRBJ2-7; unclear D gene. With 0 bases removed from V and 0 bases from J, the gap between germline ends came to 15 bases. This CDR3 region has 16 residues. Germline CDR1 reads DFQATT; CDR2 reads SNEGSKA (reference sequence). CDR3 loop: CSARDLLGKSSYEQYF. CDR3 coding DNA: TGCAGTGCTAGAGATCTTTTAGGGAAAAGCTCCTACGAGCAGTACTTC.

This clonotype has a handful of counts. The chain joins TRBV9 to TRBJ2-7, with no clear D. CDR3 length equals 12 residues. Germline V gene sequence: CDR1 SGDLS, CDR2 YYNGEE. V lost 0 bases to trimming and J lost 7 bases, with 8 bases between them. The CDR3 protein is CASSVEWGEQYF. The CDR3, as DNA: TGTGCCAGCAGCGTAGAATGGGGAGAGCAGTACTTC.

The rearrangement links TRBV10-3 to TRBJ1-1; D uncertain. The CDR3 totals 13 residues. CDR1 is ENHRY, CDR2 SYGVKD, per germline. The ends were cut back, 7 bases at V and 0 bases at J, with 9 bases in the middle. The CDR3 DNA follows: TGTGCCATCATGACCGGCTTGAACACTGAAGCTTTCTTT. Protein sequence: CAIMTGLNTEAFF.

The chain employs TRBV20-1 and TRBJ2-5; TRBD2 matches 7 bases. The germline V gene encodes CDR1 DFQATT and CDR2 SNEGSKA (reference sequence). V dropped 1 base and J dropped 1; count of bases not matched to a gene: 0. CDR3 length equals 13 residues. The CDR3 protein is CSARASGQETQYF. CDR3 DNA sequence: TGCAGTGCTAGAGCTAGCGGCCAAGAGACCCAGTACTTC.

The J gene is TRBJ2-7, the V gene TRBV5-4, with 7 bases fitting TRBD1. From germline, CDR1 is SGHNT and CDR2 YYREEE (reference sequence). The CDR3 spans 14 residues. Losses at the gene ends were 4 bases for V and 2 bases for J; bases not matched to a gene: 6. The CDR3 DNA sequence: TGTGCCAGCAGCAAGGGACAGATGCCCTACGAGCAGTACTTC. Its translation: CASSKGQMPYEQYF.

This chain joins TRBV5-6 and TRBJ2-7; 7 positions match TRBD1. CDR3 length equals 16 residues. J was trimmed by 3 bases and V by 2 bases; bases with no gene match: 11. Germline CDR1 SGHDT, CDR2 YYEEEE. The CDR3 reads CASSLAWTGQFYEQYF. Written as DNA, the CDR3 is TGTGCCAGCAGCTTAGCATGGACAGGCCAATTCTACGAGCAGTACTTC.

The chain is built from TRBV4-1 and TRBJ2-1, with 9 nucleotides matching TRBD2. Germline CDR1 is MGHRA and CDR2 is YSYEKL. The CDR3 length is 15 residues. Trimming cost V 3 bases and J 4 bases; bases outside gene matches: 4. DNA for the CDR3: TGCGCCAGCAGCCAGGGCGGGGGGGTGTACAATGAGCAGTTCTTC. Translation gives CASSQGGGVYNEQFF.

The J gene is TRBJ1-5, the V gene TRBV30; possible D gene TRBD1, 6 bases. The CDR3 is 15 amino acids. Deletions cut 0 bases from V and 1 base from J, with 10 bases between. Germline V lookup: CDR1 GTSNPN, CDR2 SVGIG (reference sequence). In nucleotides, the CDR3 is TGTGCCTGGAGTGTCAGGGGAGGAAGCAATCAGCCCCAGCATTTT. The encoded protein is CAWSVRGGSNQPQHF.

This chain connects TRBV27 to TRBJ2-5; D is possibly TRBD2 (6 bases). V was cut by 5 bases and J by 2 bases, with 18 bases left in between. Per germline, CDR1 MNHEY and CDR2 SMNVEV (reference sequence). The CDR3 totals 16 residues. This CDR3 reads CASSIRDWKGQETQYF. The DNA of the CDR3 is TGTGCCAGCAGTATTCGGGACTGGAAGGGACAAGAGACCCAGTACTTC.

This chain connects TRBV19 to TRBJ1-5; D possibly corresponds to TRBD1 (5 bases). CDR1 is LNHDA, CDR2 SQIVND, per germline (reference sequence). Trimming cost V 4 bases and J 0 bases, with 13 bases left between them. The CDR3 runs 16 residues. CDR3 in amino acids: CASSTHGTDSNQPQHF. Here the CDR3 DNA reads TGTGCCAGTAGTACCCACGGGACGGATAGCAATCAGCCCCAGCATTTT.

V is TRBV29-1 and J is TRBJ1-3; weak D call: TRBD1 (6 bases). Trimming cost V 4 bases and J 6 bases, with 10 bases left between them. Germline loops: CDR1 SQVTM, CDR2 ANQGSEA. This CDR3 spans 12 amino acids. The CDR3 loop is CSVATGENTIYF. Here the CDR3 DNA reads TGCAGCGTTGCGACAGGTGAAAACACCATATATTTT.

CDR3 amino acids: CASSRRGVSRHEQFF. In nucleotides, the CDR3 is TGCGCCAGCAGCCGCCGCGGGGTATCTCGGCACGAGCAGTTCTTC. The chain carries TRBV5-1 and TRBJ2-1, with D maybe TRBD2 (6 bases). The germline V gene has CDR1 SGHRS and CDR2 YFSETQ. The CDR3 extends over 15 amino acids. V was trimmed by 4 bases and J by 10 bases, leaving 21 bases between them.

V and J are TRBV27 and TRBJ1-2, with 8 bases aligning to TRBD1. Losses at the gene ends were 6 bases for V and 7 bases for J; bases not matched to a gene: 10. The CDR3 loop spans 14 amino acids. CDR1 MNHEY and CDR2 SMNVEV come from the germline V gene (reference sequence). The chain's CDR3 is CASRLQGAQAGYTF. CDR3 DNA sequence: TGTGCCAGCAGACTTCAGGGGGCGCAGGCTGGCTACACCTTC.

The gene calls are TRBV25-1 and TRBJ1-3; D is uncertain. V was shortened by 4 bases and J by 5 bases, with 12 bases between the two germline ends. The CDR3 loop spans 14 amino acids. Germline loops: CDR1 MGHDK, CDR2 SYGVNS. CDR3 nucleotides: TGTGCCAGCAGTGTCCCGGGCCTACGAAACACCATATATTTT. This codes for CASSVPGLRNTIYF.

The chain links TRBV20-1 to TRBJ1-5, with 7 bases matching TRBD1. Germline CDR1 and CDR2: DFQATT and SNEGSKA (reference sequence). The CDR3 is 16 residues long. V lost 2 bases, J lost 5 bases, and 12 bases stayed unmatched. CDR3 coding DNA: TGCAGTGCTAGAAGACAGGGCGTGGGGCGAGATCAGCCCCAGCATTTT. Its protein product is CSARRQGVGRDQPQHF.

V usage is TRBV5-4 and J usage is TRBJ2-3; D may be TRBD2 (6 bases). The CDR3 contains 14 residues. The V end lost 6 bases, the J end lost 1 base, and 12 bases lay between the germline ends. Germline values: CDR1 SGHNT, CDR2 YYREEE (reference sequence). CDR3 nucleotide sequence: TGTGCCAGCACCCTCGAGCGGGGCACAGATACGCAGTATTTT. It translates to CASTLERGTDTQYF.

The chain employs TRBV7-9 and TRBJ2-5; weak D call: TRBD1 (6 bases). Germline V gene data show CDR1 as SEHNR and CDR2 as FQNEAQ (reference sequence). The CDR3 has 14 residues. Trimming removed 2 bases from V and 1 base from J, with 8 bases in between. The CDR3 reads CASSLNRVQETQYF. The CDR3 bases are TGTGCCAGCAGCTTAAACAGGGTCCAAGAGACCCAGTACTTC.

The rearrangement links TRBV30 to TRBJ2-6; D not certain. V lost 4 bases to trimming and J lost 0 bases, with 7 bases between them. CDR1 and CDR2 from the germline V gene are GTSNPN and SVGIG (reference sequence). The CDR3 is made up of 14 amino acids. CDR3 residues: CAWISSSGANVLTF. The CDR3 nucleotides are TGTGCCTGGATCTCGTCCTCTGGGGCCAACGTCCTGACTTTC.

This clonotype was seen only once. The genes are TRBV18 and TRBJ2-1; D gene ambiguous. From germline, CDR1 is KGHSH and CDR2 LQKENI. The CDR3 spans 14 residues. V lost 5 bases and J 4 bases, leaving 12 bases between the germline ends. The CDR3 DNA reads as TGTGCCAGCTCAGGCATTAGGGAATACAATGAGCAGTTCTTC. It yields the protein CASSGIREYNEQFF.

The rearrangement uses TRBV20-1 and TRBJ1-5; D gene uncertain. Germline V gene lookup returns CDR1 DFQATT and CDR2 SNEGSKA (reference sequence). The CDR3 runs to 14 residues. Trimming pared 0 bases from V and 3 bases from J, leaving 9 bases between. The CDR3 loop is CSARDRLANQPQHF. CDR3 nucleotide sequence: TGCAGTGCTAGAGATCGGCTGGCCAATCAGCCCCAGCATTTT.